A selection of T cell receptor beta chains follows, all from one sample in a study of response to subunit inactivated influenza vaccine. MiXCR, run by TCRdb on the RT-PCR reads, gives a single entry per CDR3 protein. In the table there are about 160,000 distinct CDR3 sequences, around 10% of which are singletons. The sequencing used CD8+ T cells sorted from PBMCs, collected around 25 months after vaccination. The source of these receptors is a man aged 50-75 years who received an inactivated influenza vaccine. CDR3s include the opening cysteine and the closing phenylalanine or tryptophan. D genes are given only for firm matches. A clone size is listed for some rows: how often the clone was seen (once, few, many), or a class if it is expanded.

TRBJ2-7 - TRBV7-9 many CASAGKSYEQYF TGTGCCAGCGCTGGGAAATCCTACGAGCAGTACTTC
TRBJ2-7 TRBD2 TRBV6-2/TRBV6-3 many CASSYVSGGYEQYF TGTGCCAGCAGTTACGTGTCGGGGGGCTACGAGCAGTACTTC
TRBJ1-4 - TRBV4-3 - CASSQDTAGGEKLFF TGCGCCAGCAGCCAAGATACGGCAGGTGGCGAAAAACTGTTTTTT
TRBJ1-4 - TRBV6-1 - CASRDTPSPNEKLFF TGTGCCAGCAGGGACACCCCGTCACCTAATGAAAAACTGTTTTTT
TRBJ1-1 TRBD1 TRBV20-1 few CSARELGQGGTEAFF TGCAGTGCTAGGGAATTAGGGCAGGGGGGCACTGAAGCTTTCTTT
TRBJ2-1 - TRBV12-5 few CASGLSVNEQFF TGTGCTAGTGGTTTATCAGTCAATGAGCAGTTCTTC
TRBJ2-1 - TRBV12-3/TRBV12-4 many CASRGNEQFF TGTGCCAGCCGGGGTAATGAGCAGTTCTTC
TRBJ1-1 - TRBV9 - CASSVGGNEDTEAFF TGTGCCAGCAGCGTAGGAGGGAACGAGGATACTGAAGCTTTCTTT
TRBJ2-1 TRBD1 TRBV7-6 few CASSEGQGQYNEQFF TGTGCCAGCAGCGAGGGACAGGGGCAATACAATGAGCAGTTCTTC
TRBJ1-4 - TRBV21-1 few CASSLRDRGREKLFF TGTGCCAGCAGCCTCCGGGACAGGGGTCGGGAAAAACTGTTTTTT
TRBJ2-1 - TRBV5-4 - CASSPRLLGELFF TGTGCCAGCAGCCCCCGGCTTCTCGGGGAGTTGTTCTTC
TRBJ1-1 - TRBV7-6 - CASSQNPGLTEAFF TGTGCCAGCAGCCAGAACCCCGGGCTCACTGAAGCTTTCTTT
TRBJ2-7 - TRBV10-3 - CAISDNGSYEQYF TGTGCCATCAGTGACAATGGATCCTACGAGCAGTACTTC
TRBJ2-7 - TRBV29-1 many CSAASSYEQYF TGCAGCGCCGCCAGCTCGTACGAGCAGTACTTC
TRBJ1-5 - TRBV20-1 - CSARDIRTYSNQPQHF TGCAGTGCTAGAGATATCAGGACTTATAGCAATCAGCCCCAGCATTTT
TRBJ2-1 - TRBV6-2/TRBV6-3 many CASSYLLDEQFF TGTGCCAGCAGTTACCTCCTGGATGAGCAGTTCTTC
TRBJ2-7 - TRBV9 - CASSVAAFGTYEQYF TGTGCCAGCAGCGTAGCTGCCTTTGGCACCTACGAGCAGTACTTC
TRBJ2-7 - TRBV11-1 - CASSFPLDRDSVSYEQYF TGTGCCAGCAGCTTCCCTTTAGACCGGGACTCGGTCTCCTACGAGCAGTACTTC
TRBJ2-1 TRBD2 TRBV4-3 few CASSPGLAASNEQFF TGCGCCAGCAGCCCCGGACTAGCGGCGTCCAATGAGCAGTTCTTC
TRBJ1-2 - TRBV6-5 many CASSYGGEGGYTF TGTGCCAGCAGTTACGGCGGTGAGGGCGGCTACACCTTC